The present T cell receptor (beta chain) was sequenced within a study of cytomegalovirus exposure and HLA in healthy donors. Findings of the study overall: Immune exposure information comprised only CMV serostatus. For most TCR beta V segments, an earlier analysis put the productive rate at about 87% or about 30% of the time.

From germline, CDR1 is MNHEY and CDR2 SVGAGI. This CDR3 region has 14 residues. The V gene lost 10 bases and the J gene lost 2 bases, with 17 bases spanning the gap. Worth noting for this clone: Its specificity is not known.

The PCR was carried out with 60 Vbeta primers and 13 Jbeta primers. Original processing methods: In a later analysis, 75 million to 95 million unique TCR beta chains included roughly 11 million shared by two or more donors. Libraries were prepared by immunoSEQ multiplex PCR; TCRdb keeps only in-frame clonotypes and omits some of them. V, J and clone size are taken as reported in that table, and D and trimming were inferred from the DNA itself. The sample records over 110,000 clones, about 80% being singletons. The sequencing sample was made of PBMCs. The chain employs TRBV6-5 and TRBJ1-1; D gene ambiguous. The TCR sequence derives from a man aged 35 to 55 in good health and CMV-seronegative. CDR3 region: CAISLDGVNTEAFF. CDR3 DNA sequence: TGTGCCATCAGCCTCGACGGAGTTAACACTGAAGCTTTCTTT.